Presented here are 26 T cell receptor beta chains from one specimen sequenced in a study of blood T cell repertoires in COVID-19. Repertoires were generated with immunoSEQ multiplex PCR, while TCRdb's copy carries only in-frame clones and drops some. This sample has about 440,000 clones, with 70% to 90% found just once. The sequencing sample was made of PBMCs or T cells enriched from blood (not recorded which). The receptors come from a woman between 18 and 29 years old with acute COVID-19.

The V call is TRBV5-6, the J call TRBJ2-7; 11 bases align to TRBD2. This CDR3 has 15 residues. Losses at the gene ends were 2 bases for V and 2 bases for J; bases not matched to a gene: 3. The germline CDR1 and CDR2 sequences are SGHDT and YYEEEE. The CDR3 DNA follows: TGTGCCAGCAGCTTTGGGACTAGCGGACCCTACGAGCAGTACTTC. Its translation is CASSFGTSGPYEQYF.

The J gene is TRBJ2-7, the V gene TRBV19, with 9 bases identical to TRBD2. The V segment lost 5 bases and the J segment 3 bases; nucleotides outside the gene matches: 17. Germline V gives CDR1 LNHDA, CDR2 SQIVND (reference sequence). This CDR3 contains 18 residues. The CDR3 region is CASSPSGTNLAGGYEQYF. In DNA, the CDR3 is TGTGCCAGTAGTCCTAGCGGGACAAATTTGGCGGGGGGCTACGAGCAGTACTTC.

V usage is TRBV2 and J usage is TRBJ1-2; TRBD1 matches 9 bases. This CDR3 spans 12 amino acids. Trimming took 7 bases from V and 8 from J; bases not matched to a gene: 5. Germline CDR1 SNHLY, CDR2 FYNNEI. Here the CDR3 reads CASTRDRDGYTF. The CDR3, as DNA: TGTGCCAGCACCAGGGACAGGGACGGCTACACCTTC.

This rearrangement joins TRBV5-1 to TRBJ2-1; D gene ambiguous. This CDR3 contains 14 residues. CDR1 is SGHRS, CDR2 YFSETQ, per germline. Trimming took off 0 bases at V and 6 bases at J, with 10 bases between the two ends. DNA of the CDR3: TGCGCCAGCAGCTTGGACTCCGCGGCCAATGAGCAGTTCTTC. This codes for CASSLDSAANEQFF.

The chain has TRBV6-2 or TRBV6-3 and TRBJ1-1, with D possibly TRBD1 on 5 matching bases. Germline values: CDR1 MNHEY, CDR2 SVGEGT. The V end lost 4 bases, the J end lost 7 bases, and 13 bases lay between the germline ends. The CDR3 is 13 amino acids. CDR3 DNA sequence: TGTGCCAGCAGTTTGGTAGGGGCTGGTGAAGCTTTCTTT. It encodes CASSLVGAGEAFF.

This clone has only a few counts. This chain connects TRBV7-2 to TRBJ1-6, with D unresolved. Germline V lookup: CDR1 SGHTA, CDR2 FQGNSA. The CDR3 spans 14 residues. The V and J ends lost 5 bases and 7 bases respectively, with 12 bases between them. The chain's CDR3 is CASSLRTGNSPLHF. The CDR3 region has the DNA TGTGCCAGCAGCCTCCGGACGGGGAATTCACCCCTCCACTTT.

This clone has a handful of counts. The chain is built from TRBV3-1 (or the pseudogene TRBV3-2) and TRBJ1-1; a weak D match, TRBD1 (5 bases). CDR1 LGHDT and CDR2 YNNKEL come from the germline V gene (reference sequence). Trimming cost V 4 bases and J 0 bases, with 12 bases left between them. The CDR3 length is 15 residues. The CDR3 sequence: CASSPPGLMNTEAFF. The CDR3 DNA reads as TGTGCCAGCAGCCCGCCAGGGCTCATGAACACTGAAGCTTTCTTT.

The chain is built from TRBV5-6 and TRBJ1-1, with D possibly TRBD1 on 6 matching bases. This CDR3 contains 14 residues. Germline V gene sequence: CDR1 SGHDT, CDR2 YYEEEE. The V end lost 4 bases, the J end lost 5 bases, and 15 bases lay between the germline ends. The CDR3 protein is CASSATTGQTEAFF. The CDR3 DNA reads TGTGCCAGCAGCGCCACGACAGGTCAGACTGAAGCTTTCTTT.

The chain combines TRBV11-3 with TRBJ2-1, with 7 bases lining up with TRBD2. The CDR3 is made up of 14 amino acids. V shed 5 bases and J 7 bases; nucleotides not matched to a gene: 8. In germline, CDR1 is SGHNT, CDR2 YENEEA. The CDR3 region has the DNA TGTGCCAGCAGCCCTTCGACTAGCTGGAATGAGCAGTTCTTC. Amino acids: CASSPSTSWNEQFF.

V is TRBV19 and J is TRBJ1-4; D remains ambiguous. CDR1 is LNHDA, CDR2 SQIVND, per germline (reference sequence). The CDR3 loop spans 15 amino acids. V was clipped by 5 bases and J by 7 bases, with 17 bases between them. CDR3 region: CASSLNGFSGEKLFF. CDR3 DNA sequence: TGTGCCAGTAGTTTGAACGGGTTCTCGGGTGAAAAACTGTTTTTT.

This chain's CDR3 is CASSQDPLAGGTSSYNEQFF. In DNA, the CDR3 is TGCGCCAGCAGCCAAGATCCACTAGCGGGAGGCACGAGCTCCTACAATGAGCAGTTCTTC. V is TRBV4-3 and J is TRBJ2-1; TRBD2 matches 12 bases. The germline V gene encodes CDR1 LGHNA and CDR2 YSLEER. Trimming cost V 0 bases and J 0 bases; bases outside gene matches: 9. The CDR3 runs 20 residues.

The chain recombines TRBV6-5 with TRBJ2-7, with D perhaps matching TRBD1 (5 bases). This CDR3 has 14 amino acids. Germline CDR1 is MNHEY and CDR2 is SVGAGI. The V and J ends lost 5 bases and 4 bases respectively, with 15 bases between them. The CDR3 reads CASSILQEGYEQYF. CDR3 DNA: TGTGCCAGCAGTATCTTACAGGAAGGGTACGAGCAGTACTTC.

The genes are TRBV19 and TRBJ2-1, with 7 bases aligning to TRBD1. V shed 5 bases and J 4 bases; nucleotides not matched to a gene: 5. The length of the CDR3 is 14 residues. Germline values: CDR1 LNHDA, CDR2 SQIVND (reference sequence). The CDR3 is CASSLPQGYNEQFF. In nucleotides, the CDR3 is TGTGCCAGTAGTTTACCACAGGGGTACAATGAGCAGTTCTTC.

The chain employs TRBV5-1 and TRBJ1-5; possibly TRBD1 for D (6 bases). CDR1 is SGHRS and CDR2 is YFSETQ in the germline V gene. This CDR3 spans 15 amino acids. The germline V and J ends were trimmed by 5 bases and 5 bases, with 17 bases remaining between them. The DNA of the CDR3 is TGCGCCAGCAGTAAGGACAGTCCAGCCGATCAGCCCCAGCATTTT. It yields the protein CASSKDSPADQPQHF.

This chain links TRBV19 with TRBJ1-2; TRBD1 agrees at 9 bases. CDR3 length equals 13 residues. J lost 5 bases, V lost 11 bases, and 9 bases had no gene match. Germline V CDR1 and CDR2: LNHDA, SQIVND (reference sequence). CDR3 coding DNA: TGTGCCGGAAGTACCGGACAGGGGTATGGCTACACCTTC. Its translation: CAGSTGQGYGYTF.

This chain joins TRBV28 and TRBJ2-1, with TRBD1 matching 8 bases. V trimming: 5 bases; J trimming: 3 bases; junction bases outside the gene matches: 3. Germline CDR1 MDHEN, CDR2 SYDVKM. CDR3 size: 14 residues. CDR3 coding DNA: TGTGCCAGCAGTGGACAGGGAGGCTACAATGAGCAGTTCTTC. It yields the protein CASSGQGGYNEQFF.

The rearrangement links TRBV18 to TRBJ2-3; 11 positions match TRBD2. The CDR3 has 16 residues. CDR1 and CDR2 from the germline V gene are KGHSH and LQKENI. V was pared by 6 bases and J by 2 bases, with 7 bases of the junction left unmatched. The CDR3 DNA reads as TGTGCCAGCTCTAGAGGGACTAGCGGAGTCACAGATACGCAGTATTTT. Its translation is CASSRGTSGVTDTQYF.

The rearrangement joins TRBV7-9 to TRBJ2-1; D might be TRBD1 (6 bases). The germline CDR1 and CDR2 sequences are SEHNR and FQNEAQ (reference sequence). The CDR3 totals 15 residues. Deletions cut 4 bases from V and 4 bases from J, with 14 bases between. In DNA form, the CDR3 reads TGTGCCAGCAGCTCGAAGGGGACACAATACAATGAGCAGTTCTTC. It encodes CASSSKGTQYNEQFF. The full variable domain, in which reference TRBV7-9 and TRBJ2-1 provide the parts outside the CDR3, is DTGVSQNPRHKITKRGQNVTFRCDPISEHNRLYWYRQTLGQGPEFLTYFQNEAQLEKSRLLSDRFSAERPKGSFSTLEIQRTEQGDSAMYLCASSSKGTQYNEQFFGPGTRLTVL.

The CDR3 protein is CASSYGQGAWGYTF. CDR3 nucleotide sequence: TGTGCCAGCAGCTACGGACAGGGGGCATGGGGCTACACCTTC. V usage is TRBV7-2 and J usage is TRBJ1-2, with 11 bases identical to TRBD1. CDR1 SGHTA and CDR2 FQGNSA come from the germline V gene. J was trimmed by 8 bases and V by 4 bases; bases with no gene match: 6. CDR3 length: 14 residues.

The chain carries TRBV4-1 and TRBJ2-4, with TRBD2 identical over 15 bases. The germline V gene encodes CDR1 MGHRA and CDR2 YSYEKL. The CDR3 length is 18 residues. J was trimmed by 1 base and V by 4 bases; bases with no gene match: 5. CDR3 sequence (DNA): TGCGCCAGCAGCCTGGGACTAGCGGGGGGTTGGGCCAAAAACATTCAGTACTTC. Translation: CASSLGLAGGWAKNIQYF.

This chain joins TRBV5-5 and TRBJ1-5; 7 bases map to TRBD1. The trim removed 7 bases at V and 0 bases at J, leaving 7 bases unmatched. The CDR3 covers 15 residues. Germline loops: CDR1 SGHKS, CDR2 YYEKEE (reference sequence). CDR3 coding DNA: TGTGCCAGCGTGGGACAGCGAAATAGCAATCAGCCCCAGCATTTT. Translating gives CASVGQRNSNQPQHF.

CDR3 amino acids: CASRLSLDQPQHF. CDR3 DNA: TGTGCCAGCAGGTTAAGCTTAGATCAGCCCCAGCATTTT. V usage is TRBV7-8 and J usage is TRBJ1-5; D is ambiguous. The V gene's germline CDR1 is SGHVS and CDR2 FQNEAQ. The CDR3 is made up of 13 amino acids. V lost 6 bases, J lost 5 bases, and 11 bases lay in between. Full variable domain (outside the CDR3, taken from reference TRBV7-8 and TRBJ1-5): GAGVSQSPRYKVAKRGQDVALRCDPISGHVSLFWYQQALGQGPEFLTYFQNEAQLDKSGLPSDRFFAERPEGSVSTLKIQRTQQEDSAVYLCASRLSLDQPQHFGDGTRLSIL.

The chain employs TRBV21-1 and TRBJ1-1; the DNA was not compared with TRBD1, the D call given in the table. TRBV21-1 represents a pseudogene. This CDR3 comprises 15 residues. The CDR3 DNA follows: TGTGCCAGCAGCAAAGGGGGTGACAGGGTGACTGAAGCTTTCTTT. It yields the protein CASSKGGDRVTEAFF.

This chain uses TRBV7-9 with TRBJ2-3; no definite D call. Between the trimmed V and J ends, which lost 1 base and 8 bases, there was a span of 19 bases. This CDR3 contains 16 residues. The germline V gene encodes CDR1 SEHNR and CDR2 FQNEAQ (reference sequence). This chain's CDR3 is CASSLGITHHTGTQYF. For the CDR3, the DNA is TGTGCCAGCAGCTTAGGAATAACCCATCATACGGGTACGCAGTATTTT. The full variable domain, its missing parts supplied by reference TRBV7-9 and TRBJ2-3, is DTGVSQNPRHKITKRGQNVTFRCDPISEHNRLYWYRQTLGQGPEFLTYFQNEAQLEKSRLLSDRFSAERPKGSFSTLEIQRTEQGDSAMYLCASSLGITHHTGTQYFGPGTRLTVL.

CDR3 amino acids: CASSQSRDSSYEQYF. CDR3 coding DNA: TGCGCCAGCAGCCAGTCTCGGGACTCCTCCTACGAGCAGTACTTC. J is TRBJ2-7 and V is TRBV4-3, with a weak D call TRBD2 (6 bases). V was pared by 3 bases and J by 0 bases, with 12 bases between. The CDR3 is 15 residues long. Germline CDR1 is LGHNA and CDR2 is YSLEER.

The genes are TRBV28 and TRBJ1-1; tentative D call: TRBD1 (6 bases). CDR1 and CDR2 (germline): MDHEN, SYDVKM. The CDR3 runs to 14 residues. V was cut by 7 bases and J by 0 bases, with 12 bases left in between. CDR3 sequence (DNA): TGTGCCAGCATTCGGACAGTTATGAACACTGAAGCTTTCTTT. Translation: CASIRTVMNTEAFF.